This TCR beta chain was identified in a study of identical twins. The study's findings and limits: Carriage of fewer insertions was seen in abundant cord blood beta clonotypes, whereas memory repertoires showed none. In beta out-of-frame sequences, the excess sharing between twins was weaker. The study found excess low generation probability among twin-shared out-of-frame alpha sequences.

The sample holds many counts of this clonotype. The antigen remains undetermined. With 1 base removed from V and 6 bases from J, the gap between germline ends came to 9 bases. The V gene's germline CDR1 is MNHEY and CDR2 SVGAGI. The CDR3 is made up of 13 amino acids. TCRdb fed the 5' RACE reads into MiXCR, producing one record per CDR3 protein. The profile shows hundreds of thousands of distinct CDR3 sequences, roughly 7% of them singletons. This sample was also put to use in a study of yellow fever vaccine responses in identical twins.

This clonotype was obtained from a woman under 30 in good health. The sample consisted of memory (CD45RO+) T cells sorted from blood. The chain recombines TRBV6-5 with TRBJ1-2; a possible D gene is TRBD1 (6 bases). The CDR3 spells CASSYLSGDGYTF. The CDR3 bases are TGTGCCAGCAGTTACTTGTCAGGGGATGGCTACACCTTC.